These 30 T cell receptor beta chains were sequenced from one sample in a study of vaccination and CD4 T cells after COVID-19. Sequence data for DNA of cultured CD4+ T cells were generated by the Oncomine TCR Beta short-read assay. TCRdb re-called the PCR reads with MiXCR, one entry per CDR3 protein. The repertoire has several thousand distinct CDR3 sequences, roughly 38% of them found once; the top ten carry roughly 20%. Treatment given: roughly 11-day PBMC culture with coronavirus spike peptide pools or control peptides (ViraFEST assay). The unexposed donor gave CD4+ T cells before the COVID-19 pandemic (2011-2018). For these TCRs, the target antigens are not known. The sequencing sample was made of CD4+ T cells from blood, cultured in vitro. Receptors originate from a human donor in good health.

By its share, this clonotype is medium-sized (0.01 to 0.1%). The chain has TRBV27 and TRBJ2-4; maybe TRBD1 (5 bases). Germline V lookup: CDR1 MNHEY, CDR2 SMNVEV (reference sequence). The CDR3 contains 13 residues. Trimming pared 4 bases from V and 9 bases from J, leaving 13 bases between. The DNA for the CDR3 is TGTGCCAGCAGTTCCGACAGATTGGGCATTCAGTACTTC. Amino acids: CASSSDRLGIQYF.

The J gene is TRBJ2-7, the V gene TRBV24-1; D ambiguous. Germline V gives CDR1 KGHDR, CDR2 SFDVKD. CDR3 length equals 12 residues. Between the trimmed V and J ends, which lost 2 bases and 6 bases, there was a span of 7 bases. The DNA of the CDR3 is TGTGCCACCAGTGATTCAGGTCGCGAGCAGTACTTC. Protein: CATSDSGREQYF.

Only a few counts were recorded for this clonotype. The chain carries TRBV5-1 and TRBJ2-1; D is unclear. Per the germline V gene, CDR1 is SGHRS and CDR2 is YFSETQ. Trimming stripped 0 bases from V and 8 bases from J, with 12 bases between. This CDR3 has 14 residues. The CDR3 protein is CASSLDQVVDEQFF. DNA for the CDR3: TGCGCCAGCAGCTTGGACCAGGTCGTGGATGAGCAGTTCTTC.

The chain carries TRBV10-3 and TRBJ1-2, with no clear D. The V and J ends lost 0 bases and 11 bases respectively, with 13 bases between them. CDR3 length: 13 amino acids. The germline V gene has CDR1 ENHRY and CDR2 SYGVKD. DNA for the CDR3: TGTGCCATCAGTGAGTCGAGGGAGGGCCGGTACACCTTC. Translated, it gives CAISESREGRYTF.

This clonotype was observed a handful of times. CDR3: CASRLTPMNTEAFF. Here the CDR3 DNA reads TGTGCCAGCAGACTGACCCCTATGAACACTGAAGCTTTCTTT. This sequence joins TRBV27 and TRBJ1-1, with unresolved D. Trimming left V 6 bases short and J 0 bases short, with 11 bases between. Per germline, CDR1 MNHEY and CDR2 SMNVEV (reference sequence). The CDR3 runs to 14 residues.

The rearrangement uses TRBV19 and TRBJ1-2; TRBD1 aligns across 7 bases. There are 13 residues in the CDR3. V was pared by 8 bases and J by 1 base, with 4 bases of the junction left unmatched. CDR1 LNHDA and CDR2 SQIVND come from the germline V gene (reference sequence). This chain's CDR3 is CASLRDSNYGYTF. The CDR3 region has the DNA TGTGCCAGTCTCCGGGACAGTAACTATGGCTACACCTTC.

The rearrangement joins TRBV19 to TRBJ2-2, with 11 bases matching TRBD2. The CDR3 consists of 16 residues. V was pared by 7 bases and J by 7 bases, with 11 bases of the junction left unmatched. Germline values: CDR1 LNHDA, CDR2 SQIVND (reference sequence). The CDR3 loop is CASKKLAGGIHGELFF. For the CDR3, the DNA is TGTGCCAGTAAAAAGCTAGCGGGGGGTATTCACGGGGAGCTGTTTTTT.

This chain uses TRBV6-1 with TRBJ2-2; D is unclear. This CDR3 spans 15 amino acids. Germline V gene data show CDR1 as MNHNS and CDR2 as SASEGT. The V and J ends lost 6 bases and 3 bases respectively, with 14 bases between them. The CDR3 DNA is TGTGCCAGCAGCCCTAGGGTGGGGTACACCGGGGAGCTGTTTTTT. Amino acid sequence: CASSPRVGYTGELFF.

This clonotype was counted a few times. The chain employs TRBV6-1 and TRBJ2-7; maybe TRBD2 (6 bases). Germline V gene sequence: CDR1 MNHNS, CDR2 SASEGT. V lost 7 bases to trimming and J lost 5 bases, with 12 bases between them. The CDR3 is 12 residues long. The chain's CDR3 is CASTGGYHEQYF. The CDR3, as DNA: TGTGCCAGCACCGGAGGGTACCACGAGCAGTACTTC.

V usage is TRBV6-2 or TRBV6-3 and J usage is TRBJ1-1; TRBD1 is a possible D gene (5 bases). Trimming took 5 bases from V and 10 from J, leaving 17 bases between them. Germline loops: CDR1 MNHEY, CDR2 SVGEGT. The CDR3 is 13 amino acids. CDR3 amino acids: CASSPPGWAGAFF. CDR3 sequence (DNA): TGTGCCAGCAGTCCACCAGGGTGGGCCGGAGCTTTCTTT.

The chain joins TRBV12-3 or TRBV12-4 to TRBJ2-3; no reliable D call. The CDR3 has 12 residues. V lost 5 bases to trimming and J lost 9 bases, with 12 bases between them. CDR3 sequence: CASSTSWSTQYF. The CDR3 nucleotides are TGTGCCAGCAGTACATCATGGTCAACGCAGTATTTT.

CDR3 amino acids: CASSIMETQYF. CDR3 bases: TGTGCCAGTAGTATAATGGAGACCCAGTACTTC. The chain combines TRBV19 with TRBJ2-5, with D unclear. V was clipped by 2 bases and J by 5 bases, with 3 bases between them. This CDR3 has 11 residues. Germline V gene sequence: CDR1 LNHDA, CDR2 SQIVND (reference sequence).

The chain carries TRBV21-1 and TRBJ1-2; the table names TRBD1, a call not compared with the DNA. TRBV21-1 is a pseudogene locus. The CDR3 sequence is 15 residues long. The CDR3 bases are TGTGCCAGCAGCAAGCCGACAGGAGATTTCTATGGCTACACCTTC. This codes for CASSKPTGDFYGYTF.

This clonotype was detected only once. V and J are TRBV5-1 and TRBJ2-3, with 9 bases matching TRBD1. Germline CDR1 reads SGHRS; CDR2 reads YFSETQ. This CDR3 contains 17 residues. With V trimmed by 4 bases and J by 0 bases, 9 bases remained unmatched. The CDR3 is CASSVTGGDTSTDTQYF. The CDR3 DNA reads as TGCGCCAGCAGCGTGACAGGGGGGGATACTAGCACAGATACGCAGTATTTT.

Only a few counts were recorded for this clonotype. V gene TRBV27 combines with J gene TRBJ1-1; D perhaps matches TRBD1 (6 bases). Trimming pared 5 bases from V and 4 bases from J, leaving 17 bases between. Germline CDR1 is MNHEY and CDR2 is SMNVEV (reference sequence). The CDR3 totals 15 residues. In DNA, the CDR3 is TGTGCCAGCAGTCTTCAGGACAGCATGGGCACTGAAGCTTTCTTT. The encoded protein is CASSLQDSMGTEAFF.

The rearrangement joins TRBV20-1 to TRBJ2-7; tentative D call: TRBD2 (5 bases). The CDR3 is 18 residues long. Trimming took off 3 bases at V and 0 bases at J, with 24 bases between the two ends. The germline CDR1 and CDR2 sequences are DFQATT and SNEGSKA (reference sequence). The chain's CDR3 is CSARPSTPSAGPSYEQYF. As DNA, the CDR3 is TGCAGTGCTAGGCCTTCCACGCCGTCGGCGGGCCCCTCCTACGAGCAGTACTTC.

The CDR3 protein is CASSLDFGATDTQYF. CDR3 DNA: TGTGCCAGCAGCTTAGATTTCGGGGCCACAGATACGCAGTATTTT. The chain has TRBV11-2 and TRBJ2-3; D may match TRBD1 or TRBD2 (5 bases each). Germline assignment: CDR1 SGHAT and CDR2 FQNNGV. The CDR3 length is 15 residues. The V gene lost 0 bases and the J gene lost 2 bases, with 9 bases spanning the gap.

This clonotype has a handful of counts. The V call is TRBV6-5, the J call TRBJ1-5; 8 bases agree with TRBD1. Germline V gene lookup returns CDR1 MNHEY and CDR2 SVGAGI. The CDR3 is 16 residues long. Trimming cost V 4 bases and J 1 base; bases outside gene matches: 6. CDR3 sequence: CASSSSGGFSNQPQHF. The DNA of the CDR3 is TGTGCCAGCAGTTCCTCAGGGGGCTTCAGCAATCAGCCCCAGCATTTT.

J is TRBJ1-2 and V is TRBV6-5; D is undetermined. V lost 2 bases and J lost 0, with 7 bases in between. Germline loops: CDR1 MNHEY, CDR2 SVGAGI. The CDR3 sequence is 14 residues long. The CDR3 loop reads CASSYEGPNYGYTF. The CDR3 DNA follows: TGTGCCAGCAGTTACGAGGGTCCTAACTATGGCTACACCTTC.

This clonotype was counted a single time. The chain combines TRBV20-1 with TRBJ1-6, with D tentatively TRBD1 (5 bases). Germline assignment: CDR1 DFQATT and CDR2 SNEGSKA (reference sequence). Trimming left V 0 bases short and J 0 bases short, with 9 bases between. The CDR3 length is 16 residues. CDR3 region: CSARDPGSSYNSPLHF. The CDR3 nucleotides are TGCAGTGCTAGAGATCCAGGGAGCTCCTATAATTCACCCCTCCACTTT.

The V gene is TRBV7-9, the J gene TRBJ2-7, with D possibly TRBD2 on 6 matching bases. The CDR3 is 14 residues long. Germline lookup yields CDR1 SEHNR and CDR2 FQNEAQ (reference sequence). V gave up 5 bases and J gave up 4 bases, with 15 bases separating them. CDR3 region: CASSAAGLLYEQYF. Written as DNA, the CDR3 is TGTGCCAGCAGCGCGGCGGGACTCTTATACGAGCAGTACTTC.

This clonotype was seen only a few times. The V call is TRBV27, the J call TRBJ2-6; D is ambiguous. The CDR3 contains 15 residues. Looked up from germline, CDR1 is MNHEY and CDR2 is SMNVEV (reference sequence). Trimming cost V 7 bases and J 0 bases, with 10 bases left between them. The CDR3 region is CASTLRISGANVLTF. CDR3 DNA sequence: TGTGCCAGCACCCTGAGGATCTCTGGGGCCAACGTCCTGACTTTC. Based on the CDR3 plus reference TRBV27 and TRBJ2-6, the full variable domain is EAQVTQNPRYLITVTGKKLTVTCSQNMNHEYMSWYRQDPGLGLRQIYYSMNVEVTDKGDVPEGYKVSRKEKRNFPLILESPSPNQTSLYFCASTLRISGANVLTFGAGSRLTVL.

The J gene is TRBJ1-2, the V gene TRBV24-1; possible D gene TRBD1, 5 bases. This CDR3 is built from 13 residues. Trimming took 4 bases from V and 11 from J, leaving 16 bases between them. Germline CDR1 is KGHDR and CDR2 is SFDVKD. Here the CDR3 reads CATSDPTGRSYTF. The CDR3 DNA is TGTGCCACCAGTGACCCCACAGGACGCTCTTACACCTTC.

This clonotype was detected once. The V call is TRBV2, the J call TRBJ2-7; D perhaps matches TRBD1 (6 bases). The CDR3 covers 15 residues. V was cut by 7 bases and J by 7 bases, with 23 bases left in between. CDR1 is SNHLY, CDR2 FYNNEI, per germline. The CDR3 bases are TGTGCCAGCACCCAGGTGGGGGCCGGGGTTAGAGAGCAGTACTTC. Protein product: CASTQVGAGVREQYF.

The chain has TRBV5-1 and TRBJ2-7; D is possibly TRBD1 (6 bases). Trimming pared 4 bases from V and 7 bases from J, leaving 24 bases between. CDR1 and CDR2 (germline): SGHRS, YFSETQ. CDR3 length: 16 residues. As DNA, the CDR3 is TGCGCCAGCAGCGCCGGGACACCGACCTTCGCGAGGGAGCAGTACTTC. Its protein product is CASSAGTPTFAREQYF.

The chain is built from TRBV2 and TRBJ2-1; 8 bases are a match to TRBD2. This CDR3 region has 15 residues. V was pared by 6 bases and J by 4 bases, with 8 bases of the junction left unmatched. CDR1 and CDR2 from the germline V gene are SNHLY and FYNNEI. CDR3 protein: CASRLNSGTYNEQFF. CDR3 coding DNA: TGTGCCAGCAGGTTGAATAGCGGGACTTACAATGAGCAGTTCTTC.

CDR3: CASGRISYEQYF. CDR3 DNA sequence: TGTGCCTCTGGCCGAATCTCCTACGAGCAGTACTTC. This rearrangement joins TRBV25-1 to TRBJ2-7; the D is unclear. The CDR3 totals 12 residues. Germline V gene sequence: CDR1 MGHDK, CDR2 SYGVNS. Trimming took 11 bases from V and 0 from J, leaving 11 bases between them.

The CDR3 is CASSLSGRAIDTQYF. The CDR3 DNA follows: TGTGCCAGCAGCCTTAGCGGGAGGGCCATAGATACGCAGTATTTT. The chain carries TRBV7-2 and TRBJ2-3; TRBD2 matches at 11 bases. J was trimmed by 5 bases and V by 5 bases; bases with no gene match: 6. CDR3 size: 15 residues. Looked up from germline, CDR1 is SGHTA and CDR2 is FQGNSA.

This clonotype was seen more than once but under ten times. The V call is TRBV20-1, the J call TRBJ1-5; D unclear. The germline V gene has CDR1 DFQATT and CDR2 SNEGSKA (reference sequence). CDR3 length: 14 residues. V shed 3 bases and J shed 1 base, with 10 bases lying between them. The chain's CDR3 is CSARSSTSNQPQHF. For the CDR3, the DNA is TGCAGTGCTAGGTCAAGCACGAGCAATCAGCCCCAGCATTTT.

The chain joins TRBV20-1 to TRBJ1-2; D is perhaps TRBD1 (5 bases). The V and J ends lost 4 bases and 4 bases respectively, with 10 bases between them. The germline CDR1 and CDR2 sequences are DFQATT and SNEGSKA (reference sequence). This CDR3 has 12 amino acids. The CDR3 reads CSATGTLYGYTF. The CDR3 DNA is TGCAGTGCTACAGGGACCCTCTATGGCTACACCTTC.